This T cell receptor beta chain was recovered during a study of shared clonotypes between healthy human individuals. Findings and limits, study-wide: Non-shared clonotypes had lower generation probabilities than those shared by all four donors.

A note on this clone: Its target is unknown.

TCRdb keeps only in-frame clones here, not all; method: immunoSEQ multiplex PCR. The table includes around 2.1 million clones, almost 96% detected once. The sequence derives from a man younger than 30 in good health. Sequenced: naive CD4+ T cells sorted from blood. Subset noted: CD45RA+ positively selected.

DNA for the CDR3: TGCGCCAGCAGCTCGTACAAGGTAGCAGATACGCAGTATTTT. Protein product: CASSSYKVADTQYF. The V and J genes are TRBV5-1 and TRBJ2-3; D is unclear. Trimming stripped 3 bases from V and 4 bases from J, with 12 bases between. The CDR3 is made up of 14 amino acids. Germline V CDR1 and CDR2: SGHRS, YFSETQ.